These 5 T cell receptor beta chains originate from one sample sequenced in a study of tumor-infiltrating lymphocytes in oesophageal squamous cell carcinoma. TCRdb re-analysed the PCR reads in MiXCR, keeping a single row per CDR3 protein. Here the sample spans some 22,000 distinct CDR3 sequences, more than 35% being singletons. The specimen was esophageal tumor tissue. Receptor source: a male donor with esophageal squamous cell carcinoma.

This clonotype counts as medium-sized. V gene TRBV7-9 combines with J gene TRBJ2-7, with D possibly being TRBD2 (6 bases). The CDR3 consists of 15 residues. Germline lookup yields CDR1 SEHNR and CDR2 FQNEAQ (reference sequence). V lost 1 base to trimming and J lost 0 bases, with 10 bases between them. CDR3 protein: CASSLVSGSSYEQYF. The CDR3 DNA sequence: TGTGCCAGCAGCTTAGTGTCCGGGAGCTCCTACGAGCAGTACTTC.

Worth noting for this clonotype: Because it lacks the conserved phenylalanine or tryptophan at the end, this CDR3 is likely a read error. The DNA is left out, because the CDR3 cannot be placed on it with certainty; the CDR3 is given as TCRdb lists it. The chain has TRBV6-6 and TRBJ2-1; the DNA was not compared with TRBD1, the D call given in the table. The CDR3 has 16 residues if both end residues are counted. CDR1 MNHNY and CDR2 SVGAGI come from the germline V gene (reference sequence). CDR3 loop: CASSLGGNNYGYTFGS.

There are many counts of this clonotype. V usage is TRBV28 and J usage is TRBJ1-4; D unresolved. The germline CDR1 and CDR2 sequences are MDHEN and SYDVKM. This CDR3 comprises 13 residues. V was shortened by 9 bases and J by 2 bases, with 10 bases between the two germline ends. In DNA form, the CDR3 reads TGTGCCAGTTTGGGTGGGACTAATGAAAAACTGTTTTTT. Its translation: CASLGGTNEKLFF.

At least ten counts were recorded for this clonotype. The rearrangement links TRBV28 to TRBJ1-1; possible D gene TRBD1, 5 bases. Trimming pared 2 bases from V and 9 bases from J, leaving 10 bases between. Germline CDR1 reads MDHEN; CDR2 reads SYDVKM. CDR3 length: 12 residues. CDR3 loop: CASSLGAQQAFF. For the CDR3, the DNA is TGTGCCAGCAGTTTAGGGGCCCAGCAAGCTTTCTTT.

This clonotype was counted at least ten times. The chain links TRBV5-1 to TRBJ1-1; D remains ambiguous. CDR1 and CDR2 from the germline V gene are SGHRS and YFSETQ. V was shortened by 0 bases and J by 5 bases, with 8 bases between the two germline ends. The CDR3 is 13 amino acids. In DNA form, the CDR3 reads TGCGCCAGCAGCTTGGTTGAGGGTACTGAAGCTTTCTTT. This sequence encodes CASSLVEGTEAFF.